Below, one T cell receptor (beta chain) is given with its context. The antigen is undetermined. At one of its ends the junction is not consistent with the germline gene, which may arise from a read error. Only in-frame clones appear in the TCRdb table, and some are missing; sequencing was by immunoSEQ multiplex PCR. This sample has about 90,000 clones, with around 90% found just once. The source of the sample is a study of T cell responses to AZD1222 COVID-19 vaccine. Study at large: The study pooled second doses at about 4 or about 12 weeks. Study results and limitations: The donors showed a predominance of white British ancestry and of females, with possible underestimation of clonal diversity.

This CDR3 region has 10 residues. Germline V gene data show CDR1 as MNHEY and CDR2 as SVGAGI. The input for sequencing was peripheral blood, taken on day 0 of AZD1222 vaccination. The chain carries TRBV6-5 and TRBJ1-2, with 10 bases identical to TRBD1. The sequence derives from an adult in good health. The CDR3 sequence: CASSPGQGRF. In DNA, the CDR3 is TGTGCCAGCAGCCCGGGACAGGGGAGATTC.